The TCR beta chain described here comes from a study of T cell responses to AZD1222 COVID-19 vaccine. Overall study findings and caveats: Among the donors, most were white British and more were female, and clonal diversity was possibly underestimated.

This CDR3 spans 14 amino acids. Trimming removed 2 bases from V and 2 bases from J, with 10 bases in between. The germline V gene has CDR1 KGHSH and CDR2 LQKENI. Comment on this clone: Its antigen is not identified.

Sequencing was performed with immunoSEQ multiplex PCR; in TCRdb, only in-frame clones are kept and a portion is missing. The table lists more than 100,000 clones, around 90% of them singletons. The sample was peripheral blood, taken on day 0 of AZD1222 vaccination. This receptor was taken from an adult in good health. The V gene is TRBV18, the J gene TRBJ2-7; D not certain. The CDR3 DNA reads as TGTGCCAGCTCACCAACGCCGGGTCCCTACGAGCAGTACTTC. It encodes CASSPTPGPYEQYF.